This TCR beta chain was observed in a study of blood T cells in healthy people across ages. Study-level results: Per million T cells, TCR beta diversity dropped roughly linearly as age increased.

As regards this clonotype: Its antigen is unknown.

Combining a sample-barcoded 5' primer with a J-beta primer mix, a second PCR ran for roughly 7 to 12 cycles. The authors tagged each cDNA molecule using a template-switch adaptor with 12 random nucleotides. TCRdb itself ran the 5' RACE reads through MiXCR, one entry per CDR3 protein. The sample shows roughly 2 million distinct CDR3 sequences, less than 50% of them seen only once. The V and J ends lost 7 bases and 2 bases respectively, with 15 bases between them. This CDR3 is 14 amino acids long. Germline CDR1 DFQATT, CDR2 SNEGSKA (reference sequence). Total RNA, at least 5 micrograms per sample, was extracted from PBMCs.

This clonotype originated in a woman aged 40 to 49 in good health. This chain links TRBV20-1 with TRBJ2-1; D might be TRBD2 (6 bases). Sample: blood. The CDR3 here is CSGRSSVTYNEQFF. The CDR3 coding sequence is TGCAGTGGCAGGTCTAGCGTCACCTACAATGAGCAGTTCTTC.